This T cell receptor beta chain was captured by sequencing in a study of shared clonotypes between healthy human individuals. Overall study: CD8 memory received one plate per donor, CD8 naive two, CD4 memory three and CD4 naive three.

The CDR3 extends over 16 amino acids. The germline gives CDR1 SGHTA, CDR2 FQGNSA. Unmatched junction bases numbered 8, after V lost 5 bases and J lost 1 base. The assay was immunoSEQ multiplex PCR, and TCRdb's table has in-frame clones only and misses some. The table shows approximately 2.4 million clones, with almost 96% occurring only once. This TCR came from a man younger than 35 in good health. The sample consisted of naive CD4+ T cells sorted from blood. Stated subset: CD45RA+ positively selected. The chain employs TRBV7-2 and TRBJ2-5, with TRBD2 matching 9 bases. The CDR3 nucleotides are TGTGCCAGCAGCCCACTGACTAGCGGAGGCCAAGAGACCCAGTACTTC. Protein sequence: CASSPLTSGGQETQYF.